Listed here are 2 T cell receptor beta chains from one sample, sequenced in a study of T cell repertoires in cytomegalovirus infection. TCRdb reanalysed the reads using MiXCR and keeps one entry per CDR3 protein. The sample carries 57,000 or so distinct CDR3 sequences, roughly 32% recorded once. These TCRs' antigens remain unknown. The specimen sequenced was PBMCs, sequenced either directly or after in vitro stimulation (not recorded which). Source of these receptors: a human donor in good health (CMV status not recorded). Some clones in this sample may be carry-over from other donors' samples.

CDR3 DNA: TGTGCCAGCAGTTTACGGCAGGGGGGAGATGAAAAACTGTTTTTT. Translated, it gives CASSLRQGGDEKLFF. The V call is TRBV12-3 or TRBV12-4, the J call TRBJ1-4, with 7 bases aligning to TRBD1. V trimming: 2 bases; J trimming: 6 bases; junction bases outside the gene matches: 6. The CDR3 runs to 15 residues.

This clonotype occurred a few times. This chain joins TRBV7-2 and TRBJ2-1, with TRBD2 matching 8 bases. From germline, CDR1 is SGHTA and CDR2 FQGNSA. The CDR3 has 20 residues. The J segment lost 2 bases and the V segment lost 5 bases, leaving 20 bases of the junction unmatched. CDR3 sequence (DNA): TGTGCCAGCAGCCCAGGTCCTTCGGGACTAGTCAAGGAAGCCTACAATGAGCAGTTCTTC. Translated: CASSPGPSGLVKEAYNEQFF.